The 16 T cell receptor beta chains in this list originate from one sample, sequenced in a study of CD8 T cells in ankylosing spondylitis. Notes on the study in general: In ankylosing spondylitis blood, a motif of roughly eight highly homologous TCR beta variants appeared characteristic.

Antigens for these TCRs are unknown. TCRdb re-called the 5' RACE reads through MiXCR, storing one row per CDR3 protein. The sample includes 700,000 to 850,000 distinct CDR3 sequences, about 11% of them seen just once. The material sequenced was blood, either unsorted or a sorted T cell fraction (not recorded which). The receptors originated from a male donor with ankylosing spondylitis.

This chain joins TRBV5-4 and TRBJ1-1, with TRBD1 identical over 9 bases. There are 15 residues in the CDR3. The V and J ends lost 4 bases and 9 bases, in that order; junction bases with no gene match: 13. Germline loops: CDR1 SGHNT, CDR2 YYREEE (reference sequence). The CDR3 loop reads CASSNLGQGREQAFF. The CDR3 DNA is TGTGCCAGCAGCAACCTCGGACAGGGGAGAGAACAAGCTTTCTTT.

A remark on this clonotype: A single base separates this from a much larger clone, so it may be a read error. V is TRBV27 and J is TRBJ2-5; 9 bases fit TRBD1. The CDR3 runs to 15 residues. Germline CDR1 is MNHEY and CDR2 is SMNVEV (reference sequence). The J segment lost 7 bases and the V segment lost 9 bases, leaving 15 bases of the junction unmatched. The DNA of the CDR3 is TGTGCCAGTAAGGAACTACAGGGGGCCTGGGGGACCCAGTACTTC. Its translation: CASKELQGAWGTQYF.

CDR3 DNA: TGTGCCAGCAGTTCAGGGGTCACAGGGTGGGGATCGCCAGATACGCAGTATTTT. Translated, it gives CASSSGVTGWGSPDTQYF. The gene calls are TRBV11-1 and TRBJ2-3; the D gene is possibly TRBD1 (6 bases). Germline V lookup: CDR1 SGHAT, CDR2 FQDESV (reference sequence). There are 18 residues in the CDR3. Trimming left V 6 bases short and J 4 bases short, with 26 bases between.

This clonotype was counted between two and nine times. V gene TRBV7-9 combines with J gene TRBJ2-2; possibly TRBD2 for D (5 bases). V was cut by 2 bases and J by 5 bases, with 15 bases left in between. The CDR3 consists of 16 residues. The germline gives CDR1 SEHNR, CDR2 FQNEAQ (reference sequence). The CDR3 DNA sequence: TGTGCCAGCAGCTTATTCGGTACCAGAGGGACCGGGGAGCTGTTTTTT. This sequence encodes CASSLFGTRGTGELFF.

The chain employs TRBV6-5 and TRBJ2-7; the match to TRBD2 covers 13 bases. CDR3 length equals 18 residues. Trimming took 2 bases from V and 4 from J; bases not matched to a gene: 11. Germline V gives CDR1 MNHEY, CDR2 SVGAGI. The CDR3 region has the DNA TGTGCCAGCAGTTACGTCGGACTAGCGGGAGTCGTTAAGTACGAGCAGTACTTC. The encoded protein is CASSYVGLAGVVKYEQYF.

This clonotype was recorded a few times. The chain links TRBV9 to TRBJ2-6, with TRBD2 as a possible D gene (5 bases). V was pared by 4 bases and J by 9 bases, with 11 bases between. The length of the CDR3 is 13 residues. From germline, CDR1 is SGDLS and CDR2 YYNGEE. The CDR3 DNA reads as TGTGCCAGCAGCCCCCGGACTTACAACGTCCTGACTTTC. Protein: CASSPRTYNVLTF.

The rearrangement joins TRBV29-1 to TRBJ2-7, with TRBD1 as a possible D gene (5 bases). The CDR3 sequence is 12 residues long. Germline-derived CDR1 and CDR2 are SQVTM and ANQGSEA. With 3 bases removed from V and 3 bases from J, the gap between germline ends came to 9 bases. The CDR3 DNA reads TGCAGCGTTGATAGGGGCTGCTACGAGCAGTACTTC. Protein sequence: CSVDRGCYEQYF.

This clonotype was picked up many times. The chain couples TRBV29-1 to TRBJ2-1, with D possibly matching TRBD2 (6 bases). The CDR3 runs 15 residues. Trimming took 0 bases from V and 5 from J, leaving 14 bases between them. The V gene's germline CDR1 is SQVTM and CDR2 ANQGSEA. The CDR3 is CSVEEGLASDNEQFF. The CDR3 nucleotides are TGCAGCGTTGAAGAGGGTCTAGCGAGCGACAATGAGCAGTTCTTC.

This clonotype was observed a few times. The genes are TRBV10-2 and TRBJ2-3; 7 nucleotides agree with TRBD2. CDR1 is WSHSY, CDR2 SAAADI, per germline. The CDR3 covers 15 residues. V shed 5 bases, J shed 0 bases, and the junction held 5 bases outside the gene matches. CDR3 sequence (DNA): TGCGCCAGCAGTCCCATGACTAGCAGCACAGATACGCAGTATTTT. It codes for CASSPMTSSTDTQYF.

The rearrangement links TRBV7-2 to TRBJ2-1; 12 bases match TRBD2. Unmatched junction bases numbered 8, after V lost 5 bases and J lost 9 bases. The CDR3 runs 15 residues. Germline values: CDR1 SGHTA, CDR2 FQGNSA. This CDR3 is CASSMRTSGKGEQFF. The CDR3 region has the DNA TGTGCCAGCAGCATGCGGACTAGCGGGAAGGGTGAGCAGTTCTTC. The entire variable domain, with the rest obtained from reference TRBV7-2 and TRBJ2-1, is as follows: GAGVSQSPSNKVTEKGKDVELRCDPISGHTALYWYRQSLGQGLEFLIYFQGNSAPDKSGLPSDRFSAERTGGSVSTLTIQRTQQEDSAVYLCASSMRTSGKGEQFFGPGTRLTVL.

This clonotype has at least ten counts. The rearrangement uses TRBV5-6 and TRBJ1-4, with 9 positions matching TRBD1. Germline V CDR1 and CDR2: SGHDT, YYEEEE. V lost 2 bases and J lost 8; bases outside the gene matches: 4. The CDR3 runs to 14 residues. Written as DNA, the CDR3 is TGTGCCAGCAGCTTTGGGACAGGGCAAGAAAAACTGTTTTTT. This translates into CASSFGTGQEKLFF.

This clonotype was observed a handful of times. The chain is built from TRBV29-1 and TRBJ2-3, with no clear D. V was shortened by 4 bases and J by 2 bases, with 10 bases between the two germline ends. The CDR3 is 13 amino acids. Germline lookup yields CDR1 SQVTM and CDR2 ANQGSEA. As DNA, the CDR3 is TGCAGCGTTGCGGCAGATCCCACAGATACGCAGTATTTT. It yields the protein CSVAADPTDTQYF.

The chain employs TRBV5-1 and TRBJ2-7; tentative D call: TRBD2 (5 bases). V dropped 0 bases and J dropped 7 bases, with 14 bases sitting between them. Germline values: CDR1 SGHRS, CDR2 YFSETQ. This CDR3 is 14 amino acids long. The CDR3 loop is CASSLVPGMREQYF. The CDR3 DNA follows: TGCGCCAGCAGCTTGGTACCGGGGATGAGGGAGCAGTACTTC.

This clonotype showed up just a few times. The chain is built from TRBV29-1 and TRBJ1-1; D is possibly TRBD1 (6 bases). The germline V gene has CDR1 SQVTM and CDR2 ANQGSEA. Trimming took 5 bases from V and 4 from J, leaving 11 bases between them. This CDR3 is 12 amino acids long. CDR3 DNA sequence: TGCAGCGTTAGCAGGGGAATCACTGAAGCTTTCTTT. It translates to CSVSRGITEAFF. Variable domain in full (rest from reference TRBV29-1 and TRBJ1-1): SAVISQKPSRDICQRGTSLTIQCQVDSQVTMMFWYRQQPGQSLTLIATANQGSEATYESGFVIDKFPISRPNLTFSTLTVSNMSPEDSSIYLCSVSRGITEAFFGQGTRLTVV.

This clonotype was found a few times. The chain couples TRBV12-3 or TRBV12-4 to TRBJ2-7; TRBD2 is a possible D gene (6 bases). The CDR3 has 11 amino acids. V shed 8 bases and J shed 9 bases, with 14 bases lying between them. The CDR3 region has the DNA TGTGCCAGCTCTCTGGGGGGAAGGCAGTACTTC. It translates to CASSLGGRQYF.

The rearrangement links TRBV5-5 to TRBJ2-3, with 9 bases aligning to TRBD1. V shed 3 bases and J 8 bases; nucleotides not matched to a gene: 10. The CDR3 extends over 15 amino acids. The germline V gene has CDR1 SGHKS and CDR2 YYEKEE (reference sequence). CDR3 bases: TGTGCCAGCAGCTCGGGACAGGGCAACCTTGGTACGCAGTATTTT. Its translation: CASSSGQGNLGTQYF.